Listed below are T cell receptor beta chains from one sample, sequenced in a study of T cell responses to AZD1222 COVID-19 vaccine. Measured with immunoSEQ multiplex PCR; TCRdb has only the in-frame clones, and not every one. The sample yields 180,000 or so clones, about 95% seen once. The specimen was peripheral blood, collected on day 0 of AZD1222 vaccination. These receptors originate from an adult in good health. Both conserved end residues are part of each CDR3. Each record gives: J gene, clone size, D gene, V gene, CDR3 protein, CDR3 DNA. A D gene is named only where the DNA matches it firmly. Rows give clone size only sometimes, using once, few, many, or a class for an expanded clone.

>TRBJ1-1|NA|TRBD1|TRBV5-1
CASSLAGTGNTEAFF
TGCGCCAGCAGCTTGGCCGGGACAGGGAACACTGAAGCTTTCTTT
>TRBJ2-7|NA|NA|TRBV27
CASSLAGIPYEQYF
TGTGCCAGCAGTTTAGCCGGGATTCCCTACGAGCAGTACTTC
>TRBJ1-1|NA|NA|TRBV30
CAWSRPDSTAEAFF
TGTGCCTGGAGTAGACCGGACAGTACCGCTGAAGCTTTCTTT
>TRBJ2-7|NA|TRBD2|TRBV27
CASSLLAGSSYEQYF
TGTGCCAGCAGTTTACTAGCGGGGTCCTCCTACGAGCAGTACTTC
>TRBJ2-7|once|NA|TRBV28
CASTGGQPWGEQYF
TGTGCCAGCACGGGGGGACAGCCGTGGGGGGAGCAGTACTTC
>TRBJ1-2|NA|NA|TRBV30
CACQNRDLYGYTF
TGTGCCTGTCAGAACAGGGACCTCTATGGCTACACCTTC
>TRBJ2-3|NA|NA|TRBV6-5
CASSYSVDTQYF
TGTGCCAGCAGTTACTCGGTAGATACGCAGTATTTT
>TRBJ2-7|NA|NA|TRBV15
CATSRDKGTYEQYF
TGTGCCACCAGCAGAGATAAAGGAACCTACGAGCAGTACTTC
>TRBJ1-1|NA|TRBD1|TRBV13
CASSSQGGTEAFF
TGTGCCAGCAGCTCCCAGGGGGGCACTGAAGCTTTCTTT
>TRBJ1-2|once|NA|TRBV27
CASRGSRPANYGYTF
TGTGCCAGCAGAGGGTCGCGGCCAGCTAACTATGGCTACACCTTC
>TRBJ2-3|NA|TRBD2|TRBV7-8
CASSAGLPTDTQYF
TGTGCCAGCAGCGCGGGACTACCCACAGATACGCAGTATTTT
>TRBJ1-6|few|NA|TRBV11-1
CASSLPGYNSPLHF
TGTGCCAGCAGCCTACCAGGGTATAATTCACCCCTCCACTTT
>TRBJ2-5|NA|NA|TRBV2
CASSESVQETQYF
TGTGCCAGCAGTGAAAGCGTACAAGAGACCCAGTACTTC
>TRBJ2-7|NA|NA|TRBV5-1
CASSSYSGSYEQYF
TGCGCCAGCAGCTCCTATAGCGGTTCCTACGAGCAGTACTTC
>TRBJ1-2|few|NA|TRBV7-9
CASSLGESGGYTF
TGTGCCAGCAGCTTAGGGGAATCGGGTGGCTACACCTTC
>TRBJ1-5|NA|NA|TRBV28
CASSLLGGGGNQPQHF
TGTGCCAGCAGTTTATTGGGGGGCGGCGGCAATCAGCCCCAGCATTTT
>TRBJ1-1|NA|NA|TRBV6-5
CASSYSYRDTEAFF
TGTGCCAGCAGTTACTCATACCGGGACACTGAAGCTTTCTTT
>TRBJ2-3|NA|NA|TRBV9
CASSVESSTDTQYF
TGTGCCAGCAGCGTAGAGTCCAGCACAGATACGCAGTATTTT
>TRBJ2-7|NA|NA|TRBV18
CASSPQKYEQYF
TGTGCCAGCTCACCACAAAAATACGAGCAGTACTTC
>TRBJ2-1|NA|NA|TRBV5-4
CASISGPNEQFF
TGTGCCAGCATAAGCGGACCCAATGAGCAGTTCTTC
>TRBJ2-1|once|TRBD2|TRBV11-2
CASSLTLAGGPDEQFF
TGTGCCAGCAGCTTAACCCTAGCGGGAGGGCCGGATGAGCAGTTCTTC
>TRBJ1-3|NA|NA|TRBV10-3
CAISDDRGYGNTIYF
TGTGCCATCAGTGACGATCGTGGATATGGAAACACCATATATTTT
>TRBJ2-7|once|NA|TRBV20-1
CSASGRSYEQYF
TGCAGTGCTAGTGGCCGTTCCTACGAGCAGTACTTC
>TRBJ1-2|once|NA|TRBV6-5
CVAQGRGYGYTF
TGTGTCGCACAGGGACGGGGCTATGGCTACACCTTC
>TRBJ2-7|NA|TRBD2|TRBV2
CASKAGVLLYEQYF
TGTGCCAGTAAAGCGGGAGTCCTCCTCTACGAGCAGTACTTC
>TRBJ1-5|NA|TRBD1|TRBV28
CASTGRATGGVQPQHF
TGTGCCAGCACGGGCCGCGCCACAGGGGGCGTACAGCCCCAGCATTTT
>TRBJ1-6|few|NA|TRBV6-6
CASSYSRGYNSPLHF
TGTGCCAGCAGTTACTCGAGGGGGTATAATTCACCCCTCCACTTT
>TRBJ1-1|NA|NA|TRBV12-5
CASATGTGTEAFF
TGTGCTAGTGCCACGGGGACGGGCACTGAAGCTTTCTTT